This TCR beta chain was profiled in a study of T cell responses to AZD1222 COVID-19 vaccine. Notes on this clone: The antigen is unknown.

The CDR3 covers 17 residues. CDR1 LNHDA and CDR2 SQIVND come from the germline V gene (reference sequence). Unmatched junction bases numbered 4, after V lost 4 bases and J lost 2 bases. Study-wide results and caveats: Only a handful of AZD1222 recipients tested seropositive at baseline. A mostly white British donor set with more females was recruited, and clonal diversity was possibly underestimated.

The method was immunoSEQ multiplex PCR; TCRdb's version includes in-frame clones alone and lacks a portion of them. This repertoire shows some 86,000 clones, 78% found once; its top ten account for under 25%. The material was peripheral blood, obtained on day 0 of AZD1222 vaccination. The chain has TRBV19 and TRBJ2-1; the match to TRBD2 covers 14 bases. This clonotype originated in an adult in good health. CDR3 region: CASSRGLAGVPYNEQFF. CDR3 coding DNA: TGTGCCAGTAGTAGGGGACTAGCGGGAGTTCCCTACAATGAGCAGTTCTTC.